The 25 T cell receptor beta chains below come from one sample, sequenced in a study of blood T cells in healthy people across ages. The use of a sample-barcoded 5' primer and a J-beta primer mix characterized a second PCR of roughly 7 to 12 cycles. In TCRdb, the 5' RACE reads were re-called with MiXCR into one record per CDR3 protein. Of about 800,000 distinct CDR3 sequences listed, around a quarter are singletons. These data also formed part of another study, on T cells of mothers and their children.

Sequencing input: blood. All receptors derive from a boy younger than 18 in good health.

This chain uses TRBV16 with TRBJ2-7; D may correspond to TRBD1 or TRBD2 (5 bases each). The CDR3 spans 15 residues. V was pared by 3 bases and J by 3 bases, with 15 bases between. From germline, CDR1 is KGHSY and CDR2 FQNENV. The CDR3 here is CASSQGPEGYYEQYF. The DNA of the CDR3 is TGTGCCAGCAGCCAGGGACCTGAGGGTTACTACGAGCAGTACTTC.

This clonotype turned up a few times. The V call is TRBV7-2, the J call TRBJ2-5, with D perhaps TRBD2 (7 bases). CDR1 is SGHTA and CDR2 is FQGNSA in the germline V gene. The ends were cut back, 4 bases at V and 5 bases at J, with 20 bases in the middle. The CDR3 has 16 residues. The CDR3 spells CASSSPVGGARETQYF. In DNA, the CDR3 is TGTGCCAGCAGCTCCCCGGTGGGGGGGGCACGGGAGACCCAGTACTTC.

V gene TRBV29-1 combines with J gene TRBJ1-1, with 9 bases fitting TRBD1. CDR1 and CDR2 (germline): SQVTM, ANQGSEA. The junction had 14 bases not matched to a gene; V was cut back by 7 bases and J by 5 bases. The CDR3 sequence is 15 residues long. CDR3 region: CSDIPGQGVFTEAFF. CDR3 coding DNA: TGCAGCGATATCCCGGGACAGGGCGTATTTACTGAAGCTTTCTTT.

This clonotype has a handful of counts. The chain carries TRBV4-1 and TRBJ2-5; TRBD1 aligns across 11 bases. The end of the DNA fits TRBJ2-7 better, so the J call may be wrong. The germline V gene encodes CDR1 MGHRA and CDR2 YSYEKL. The CDR3 has 15 residues. In nucleotides, the CDR3 is TGCGCCAGCCCCTTAGGACAGGGGGCCTCCTACGAGCAGTACTTC. Protein: CASPLGQGASYEQYF.

The table lists this clonotype with a few counts. The V gene is TRBV28, the J gene TRBJ2-3; the match to TRBD2 covers 12 bases. The ends lost 3 bases at V and 5 bases at J; junction bases unmatched: 6. CDR3 size: 16 residues. From germline, CDR1 is MDHEN and CDR2 SYDVKM. CDR3 nucleotides: TGTGCCAGCAGTTTCCCTAGCGGGGGGGCCGGAGATACGCAGTATTTT. Translated: CASSFPSGGAGDTQYF.

This chain uses TRBV9 with TRBJ1-3; D may be TRBD1 (5 bases). Germline assignment: CDR1 SGDLS and CDR2 YYNGEE. V was clipped by 3 bases and J by 9 bases, with 19 bases between them. There are 15 residues in the CDR3. The CDR3 spells CASSAARDGRSTIYF. CDR3 nucleotide sequence: TGTGCCAGCAGCGCAGCACGGGACGGGAGGAGCACCATATATTTT.

This clonotype was seen a few times. This chain links TRBV11-1 with TRBJ2-4; D perhaps matches TRBD2 (6 bases). CDR1 and CDR2 (germline): SGHAT, FQDESV (reference sequence). The germline V and J ends were trimmed by 8 bases and 1 base, with 18 bases remaining between them. The CDR3 contains 16 residues. In nucleotides, the CDR3 is TGTGCCAGCTCCCGGGCCGGGGCGGGGGCCAAAAACATTCAGTACTTC. Protein: CASSRAGAGAKNIQYF.

The chain is built from TRBV29-1 and TRBJ2-5; D might be TRBD1 or TRBD2, each matching 6 bases. The germline V gene has CDR1 SQVTM and CDR2 ANQGSEA. V was cut by 4 bases and J by 4 bases, with 19 bases left in between. The CDR3 has 15 amino acids. The CDR3, as DNA: TGCAGCGTTGGACCCCCGGGGGCGGTAAGAGAGACCCAGTACTTC. Translation gives CSVGPPGAVRETQYF.

V and J are TRBV27 and TRBJ1-5, with D unclear. Germline V gene lookup returns CDR1 MNHEY and CDR2 SMNVEV (reference sequence). The CDR3 extends over 13 amino acids. The V and J ends lost 5 bases and 11 bases respectively, with 16 bases between them. CDR3 sequence: CASSPHNVAAQHF. For the CDR3, the DNA is TGTGCCAGCAGTCCGCACAACGTCGCGGCCCAGCATTTT.

The V gene is TRBV29-1, the J gene TRBJ1-5, with TRBD1 matching 7 bases. The CDR3 loop spans 13 amino acids. V trimming: 4 bases; J trimming: 5 bases; junction bases outside the gene matches: 5. The germline V gene has CDR1 SQVTM and CDR2 ANQGSEA. The CDR3 region is CSVGGRGDQPQHF. CDR3 bases: TGCAGCGTTGGTGGCAGGGGGGATCAGCCCCAGCATTTT.

The chain joins TRBV12-3 or TRBV12-4 to TRBJ1-3; D not resolved. The V end lost 5 bases, the J end lost 0 bases, and 11 bases lay between the germline ends. The CDR3 loop spans 15 amino acids. CDR3 coding DNA: TGTGCCAGCAGTCCCCACCCCGGCTCTGGAAACACCATATATTTT. Translating it yields CASSPHPGSGNTIYF.

This sequence joins TRBV20-1 and TRBJ2-5; either TRBD1 or TRBD2 may fit D (5 bases each). The J call may be incorrect, as the DNA end agrees better with TRBJ2-7. This CDR3 contains 18 residues. CDR1 and CDR2 (germline): DFQATT, SNEGSKA (reference sequence). The DNA for the CDR3 is TGCAGTGCTAGAGGCACCGGGACCGGGCTCTTTCTGGGCTACGAGCAGTACTTC. As protein: CSARGTGTGLFLGYEQYF.

This clonotype came up a few times. The rearrangement joins TRBV20-1 to TRBJ1-6, with 10 nucleotides matching TRBD1. V lost 5 bases and J lost 2; bases outside the gene matches: 9. The CDR3 has 17 amino acids. Germline loops: CDR1 DFQATT, CDR2 SNEGSKA (reference sequence). CDR3 bases: TGCAGTGCTTACGCGGGACAGGGGTTAGCCTATAATTCACCCCTCCACTTT. This translates into CSAYAGQGLAYNSPLHF.

This clonotype has a handful of counts. V usage is TRBV5-6 and J usage is TRBJ1-1; 8 bases are shared with TRBD1. The CDR3 covers 15 residues. In germline, CDR1 is SGHDT, CDR2 YYEEEE. J was trimmed by 0 bases and V by 4 bases; bases with no gene match: 5. CDR3 sequence (DNA): TGTGCCAGCAGCATACAGGGGGAGTTGAACACTGAAGCTTTCTTT. Encoded protein: CASSIQGELNTEAFF.

In this sample, this clonotype turned up a few times. The rearrangement joins TRBV4-2 to TRBJ2-5; TRBD2 agrees at 9 bases. The J call is in doubt because the DNA end fits TRBJ2-7 better. This CDR3 has 13 residues. CDR1 LGHNA and CDR2 YNFKEQ come from the germline V gene. The CDR3 DNA follows: TGTGCCAGCAGACAGACTAGCGGATACGAGCAGTACTTC. It is translated as CASRQTSGYEQYF.

Only a few counts were recorded for this clonotype. The CDR3 region has the DNA TGTGCCAGCAGTGACGGAGGGGGCCTCTATCTCAATGAGCAGTTCTTC. This codes for CASSDGGGLYLNEQFF. The chain carries TRBV2 and TRBJ2-1; D perhaps matches TRBD1 (7 bases). Germline V gene sequence: CDR1 SNHLY, CDR2 FYNNEI. V was shortened by 3 bases and J by 6 bases, with 18 bases between the two germline ends. The CDR3 has 16 residues.

The V call is TRBV7-9, the J call TRBJ2-3; TRBD1 aligns across 7 bases. This CDR3 is 14 amino acids long. CDR1 and CDR2 from the germline V gene are SEHNR and FQNEAQ (reference sequence). V lost 7 bases and J lost 1; bases outside the gene matches: 5. In DNA form, the CDR3 reads TGTGCCAGCATGAGGGACAGACGCACAGATACGCAGTATTTT. Translating it yields CASMRDRRTDTQYF. Supplemented by reference TRBV7-9 and TRBJ2-3, the full variable domain reads DTGVSQNPRHKITKRGQNVTFRCDPISEHNRLYWYRQTLGQGPEFLTYFQNEAQLEKSRLLSDRFSAERPKGSFSTLEIQRTEQGDSAMYLCASMRDRRTDTQYFGPGTRLTVL.

The V call is TRBV20-1, the J call TRBJ2-5; weak D call: TRBD1 (6 bases). The CDR3 has 13 residues. Trimming stripped 1 base from V and 4 bases from J, with 10 bases between. Per germline, CDR1 DFQATT and CDR2 SNEGSKA (reference sequence). CDR3 sequence reads: CSARGTGLETQYF. In DNA form, the CDR3 reads TGCAGTGCTAGAGGAACAGGGTTAGAGACCCAGTACTTC.

Regarding this clonotype: Its ends do not fully match the called genes, so a read error is possible. J is TRBJ2-5 and V is TRBV12-3 or TRBV12-4; 7 bases fit TRBD1. The CDR3 is 15 amino acids. CDR3 in amino acids: CASSSYRQGSYEQHF. CDR3 in DNA: TGTGCCAGCAGTTCCTATAGACAGGGTTCCTACGAGCAGCACTTC.

The chain has TRBV7-3 and TRBJ2-1, with a possible D match to TRBD1 (6 bases). The CDR3 consists of 15 residues. The germline V gene encodes CDR1 SGHTA and CDR2 FQGTGA. The V end was cut by 0 bases, the J end by 8 bases, with 14 bases between. The CDR3 is CASSLTGAGLDEQFF. CDR3 sequence (DNA): TGTGCCAGCAGCTTAACGGGGGCGGGCCTGGATGAGCAGTTCTTC. The complete variable domain, with remaining parts taken from reference TRBV7-3 and TRBJ2-1, reads GAGVSQTPSNKVTEKGKYVELRCDPISGHTALYWYRQSLGQGPEFLIYFQGTGAADDSGLPNDRFFAVRPEGSVSTLKIQRTERGDSAVYLCASSLTGAGLDEQFFGPGTRLTVL.

The chain uses TRBV6-5 and TRBJ2-7, with D possibly TRBD1 on 6 matching bases. This CDR3 is built from 13 residues. In germline, CDR1 is MNHEY, CDR2 SVGAGI. CDR3: CTHNRAKDYEQYF. Written as DNA, the CDR3 is TGTACACACAACAGGGCGAAAGACTACGAGCAGTACTTC.

The V gene is TRBV28, the J gene TRBJ2-1; 9 bases fit TRBD2. Unmatched junction bases numbered 13, after V lost 4 bases and J lost 6 bases. The CDR3 consists of 17 residues. Germline CDR1 and CDR2: MDHEN and SYDVKM. CDR3 sequence: CASSWTSARSLTNEQFF. The CDR3 DNA reads as TGTGCCAGCAGTTGGACTAGCGCCCGCTCGTTAACCAATGAGCAGTTCTTC.

The chain links TRBV3-1 to TRBJ2-5; D possibly corresponds to TRBD2 (7 bases). Matching the DNA end better, TRBJ2-1 makes the J call doubtful. This CDR3 spans 14 amino acids. Germline V lookup: CDR1 LGHDT, CDR2 YNNKEL (reference sequence). In DNA form, the CDR3 reads TGTGCCAGCAGCCAGCCCTACAGGGAGGGTGAGCAGTTCTTC. Protein sequence: CASSQPYREGEQFF.

The rearrangement joins TRBV6-2 or TRBV6-3 to TRBJ2-5, with 9 bases matching TRBD1. The DNA end favors TRBJ2-1, so the J call may be wrong. This CDR3 comprises 16 residues. CDR1 and CDR2 (germline): MNHEY, SVGEGT. The DNA for the CDR3 is TGTGCAGTTCGTGGGAGGACAGGGGCCCATGACAATGAGCAGTTCTTC. Translation gives CAVRGRTGAHDNEQFF.

CDR3 residues: CASSLTPHSNQPQHF. CDR3 nucleotides: TGCGCCAGCAGCCTAACACCGCATAGCAATCAGCCCCAGCATTTT. J is TRBJ1-5 and V is TRBV4-1; D remains unclear. The V end was cut by 4 bases, the J end by 0 bases, with 10 bases between. This CDR3 spans 15 amino acids. CDR1 and CDR2 from the germline V gene are MGHRA and YSYEKL.